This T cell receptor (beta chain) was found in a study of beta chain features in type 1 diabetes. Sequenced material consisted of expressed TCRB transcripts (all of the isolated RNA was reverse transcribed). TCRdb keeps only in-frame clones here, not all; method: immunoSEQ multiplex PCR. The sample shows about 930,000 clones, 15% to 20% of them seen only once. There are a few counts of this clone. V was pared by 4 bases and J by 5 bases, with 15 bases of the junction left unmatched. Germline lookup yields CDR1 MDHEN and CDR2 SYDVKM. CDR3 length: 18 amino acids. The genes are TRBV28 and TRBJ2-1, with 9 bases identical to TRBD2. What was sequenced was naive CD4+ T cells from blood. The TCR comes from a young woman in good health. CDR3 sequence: CASSSRTSVTFPHNEQFF. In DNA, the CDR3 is TGTGCCAGCAGTTCCCGGACTAGCGTGACTTTCCCCCACAATGAGCAGTTCTTC.